This T cell receptor (beta chain) was identified during a study of shared T cell receptors in the human thymus. Data came from immunoSEQ multiplex PCR; TCRdb stores just in-frame clones and leaves some out. Of tens of thousands of clones in the sample, roughly 96% are singletons; the top ten hold about 0.03%. V was clipped by 0 bases and J by 3 bases, with 9 bases between them. From germline, CDR1 is SGDLS and CDR2 YYNGEE. The CDR3 length is 14 residues. Sequences were obtained from thymocytes. The clonotype originates from a human donor. V is TRBV9 and J is TRBJ1-2; D ambiguous. CDR3 residues: CASSVAEGDYGYTF. The CDR3 DNA sequence: TGTGCCAGCAGCGTAGCTGAGGGCGACTATGGCTACACCTTC. The full variable domain, with the rest looked up from reference TRBV9 and TRBJ1-2, is DSGVTQTPKHLITATGQRVTLRCSPRSGDLSVYWYQQSLDQGLQFLIQYYNGEERAKGNILERFSAQQFPDLHSELNLSSLELGDSALYFCASSVAEGDYGYTFGSGTRLTVV.